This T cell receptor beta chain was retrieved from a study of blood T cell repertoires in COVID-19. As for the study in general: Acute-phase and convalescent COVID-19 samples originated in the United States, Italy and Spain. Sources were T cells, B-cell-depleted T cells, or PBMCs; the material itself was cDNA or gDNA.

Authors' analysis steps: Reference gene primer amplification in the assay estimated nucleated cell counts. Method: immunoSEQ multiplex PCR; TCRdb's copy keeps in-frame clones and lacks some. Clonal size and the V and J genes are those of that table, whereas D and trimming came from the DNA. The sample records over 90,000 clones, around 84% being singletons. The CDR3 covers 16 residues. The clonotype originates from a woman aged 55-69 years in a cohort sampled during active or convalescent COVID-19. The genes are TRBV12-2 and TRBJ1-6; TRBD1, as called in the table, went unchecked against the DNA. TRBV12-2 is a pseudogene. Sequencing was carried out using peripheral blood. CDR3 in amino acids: CASRLGRQKGDSPLHF. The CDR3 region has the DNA TGTGCAAGTCGCTTAGGGCGACAGAAAGGGGATTCACCCCTCCACTTT.